The present TCR beta chain was sequenced within a study of T cell repertoires in cytomegalovirus infection. Overall study: Use of recently identified HLA-C-restricted and well-studied HLA-B-restricted CMV epitopes was part of the study. General study points: Carriers of CMV and the relevant HLA type were discriminated by public TCR beta frequency. Clonotype analysis showed dominance of the ex vivo response by HLA-C-restricted CMV-specific TCR beta clonotypes.

The germline V and J ends were trimmed by 6 bases and 2 bases, with 11 bases remaining between them. There are 13 residues in the CDR3. Germline values: CDR1 SGHDN, CDR2 FVKESK. This clonotype has a handful of counts. The target antigen is unknown. Via MiXCR, TCRdb re-called the reads, giving one row per CDR3 protein. Of around 430,000 distinct CDR3 sequences listed, under 55% are singletons. The chain employs TRBV14 and TRBJ2-7; unclear D gene. The sequencing here drew on cultured PBMCs, taken from culture after CMV antigen stimulation. This clonotype was obtained from a human donor in good health (CMV status not recorded). Some clones in this sample may be carry-over from other donors' samples. The CDR3 here is CASRPVVTYEQYF. In DNA, the CDR3 is TGTGCCAGCAGACCGGTCGTGACCTACGAGCAGTACTTC.